This T cell receptor beta chain emerged from a study of blood T cell repertoires in COVID-19. The wider study: Samples of COVID-19 (acute and convalescent) were obtained from the United States, Italy and Spain. Nucleic acid was either cDNA or gDNA, and it came from T cells, B-cell-depleted T cells, or PBMCs.

Concerning this clone itself: Within the sample, other DNA sequences also encode this same CDR3.

Trimming stripped 1 base from V and 7 bases from J, with 8 bases between. CDR3 length equals 14 residues. Germline-derived CDR1 and CDR2 are SGHTA and FQGNSA. As originally analysed: It was from reference gene primer amplification that nucleated cell counts were estimated. Using immunoSEQ multiplex PCR, the repertoire was profiled, and TCRdb retains in-frame clones only, with some absent. V, J and clone size reflect that table, while D and trimming were determined from the DNA. The sample holds 110,000 or so clones, 90% seen once. The J gene is TRBJ1-6, the V gene TRBV7-2, with D maybe TRBD1 (6 bases). This sequence was found in a woman aged 45-65 years with acute or convalescent COVID-19. The sequenced sample was peripheral blood. CDR3 coding DNA: TGTGCCAGCAGCTTAGGGACAGACAATTCACCCCTCCACTTT. Translated, it gives CASSLGTDNSPLHF.